This TCR beta chain was documented in a study of blood T cells in healthy people across ages. Germline trimming cut 6 bases from V and 4 bases from J; bases unmatched to any gene: 13. The CDR3 contains 16 residues. Per the germline V gene, CDR1 is DFQATT and CDR2 is SNEGSKA (reference sequence). Primed by a sample-barcoded 5' primer and a J-beta primer mix, a second PCR proceeded for roughly 6 to 12 cycles. TCRdb passed the 5' RACE reads through MiXCR, listing each CDR3 protein once. The data show about 780,000 distinct CDR3 sequences, about half seen once. The rearrangement uses TRBV20-1 and TRBJ2-3; 10 bases are shared with TRBD2. The source is a man aged 80 or over in good health. Sequencing used blood. The CDR3 sequence is CSAYGPGLARADTQYF. The CDR3 nucleotides read TGCAGTGCCTACGGCCCGGGACTAGCGCGAGCAGATACGCAGTATTTT.